Each of the 28 T cell receptor beta chains below was sequenced from the same sample in a study of blood T cell repertoires in COVID-19. Measured with immunoSEQ multiplex PCR; TCRdb has only the in-frame clones, and not every one. The table shows some 100,000 clones, with nearly 90% occurring only once. Material: peripheral blood. These receptor sequences come from a woman aged 60 to 75 with acute or convalescent COVID-19.

V gene TRBV7-9 combines with J gene TRBJ1-2; 7 bases map to TRBD1. The CDR3 has 13 amino acids. V lost 5 bases and J lost 8; bases outside the gene matches: 8. The germline V gene has CDR1 SEHNR and CDR2 FQNEAQ (reference sequence). CDR3 region: CASSQGQVRGYTF. In DNA, the CDR3 is TGTGCCAGCAGCCAAGGACAGGTTAGGGGCTACACCTTC.

The chain links TRBV29-1 to TRBJ1-2; no reliable D call. Looked up from germline, CDR1 is SQVTM and CDR2 is ANQGSEA. Trimming took 1 base from V and 4 from J, leaving 10 bases between them. This CDR3 has 13 amino acids. In nucleotides, the CDR3 is TGCAGCGTTGAAGGGGGAGTTGGCTATGGCTACACCTTC. Translation gives CSVEGGVGYGYTF.

The chain is built from TRBV9 and TRBJ1-5, with D possibly matching TRBD1 (5 bases). The CDR3 loop spans 15 amino acids. Trimming removed 0 bases at V and 7 bases at J, with 14 bases between. Germline CDR1 SGDLS, CDR2 YYNGEE. The CDR3 sequence: CASSVGDGKGQPQHF. The CDR3 bases are TGTGCCAGCAGCGTAGGAGATGGTAAGGGGCAGCCCCAGCATTTT.

The rearrangement links TRBV24-1 to TRBJ2-1, with 11 nucleotides matching TRBD2. CDR1 KGHDR and CDR2 SFDVKD come from the germline V gene. CDR3 length equals 14 residues. With 8 bases clipped from V and 5 bases from J, the junction kept 4 bases outside the gene matches. In nucleotides, the CDR3 is TGTGCCACCAAGACTAGCGGGACCGACAATGAGCAGTTCTTC. Encoded protein: CATKTSGTDNEQFF.

The chain combines TRBV5-1 with TRBJ1-2; weak D call: TRBD1 (5 bases). The V end was cut by 2 bases, the J end by 4 bases, with 12 bases between. CDR1 is SGHRS, CDR2 YFSETQ, per germline. The CDR3 length is 14 residues. CDR3 DNA: TGCGCCAGCAGCTTCGAACAGGCCATCTATGGCTACACCTTC. Translation: CASSFEQAIYGYTF.

The rearrangement joins TRBV9 to TRBJ1-5; TRBD1 matches 9 bases. With V trimmed by 0 bases and J by 7 bases, 5 bases remained unmatched. Looked up from germline, CDR1 is SGDLS and CDR2 is YYNGEE. The CDR3 is 15 amino acids. The CDR3 region has the DNA TGTGCCAGCAGCGTAGGGGACAGGGAAAACCAGCCCCAGCATTTT. As protein: CASSVGDRENQPQHF.

The chain recombines TRBV10-3 with TRBJ1-1, with TRBD1 as a possible D gene (5 bases). In germline, CDR1 is ENHRY, CDR2 SYGVKD. CDR3 size: 13 residues. Deletions cut 8 bases from V and 2 bases from J, with 12 bases between. CDR3 loop: CAIGAGQNTEAFF. The CDR3 DNA follows: TGTGCCATCGGGGCCGGTCAAAACACTGAAGCTTTCTTT.

The rearrangement uses TRBV28 and TRBJ2-1; D uncertain. CDR3 length: 14 residues. Trimming shortened V by 5 bases and J by 1 base, and 9 bases separated the two germline ends. Germline V gene sequence: CDR1 MDHEN, CDR2 SYDVKM. The CDR3 bases are TGTGCCAGCAGTCCTCCCCTTTCCTACAATGAGCAGTTCTTC. Translating it yields CASSPPLSYNEQFF.

This sequence joins TRBV5-1 and TRBJ1-6, with TRBD1 as a possible D gene (5 bases). CDR1 is SGHRS, CDR2 YFSETQ, per germline. V lost 0 bases and J 7 bases, leaving 11 bases between the germline ends. The CDR3 length is 15 residues. CDR3: CASSLGQGSNSPLHF. In DNA form, the CDR3 reads TGCGCCAGCAGCTTGGGGCAGGGATCAAATTCACCCCTCCACTTT.

The chain carries TRBV19 and TRBJ1-5; D remains ambiguous. CDR1 LNHDA and CDR2 SQIVND come from the germline V gene (reference sequence). The V gene lost 6 bases and the J gene lost 3 bases, with 6 bases spanning the gap. CDR3 length: 12 amino acids. The CDR3 here is CASSGFNQPQHF. The CDR3 DNA is TGTGCCAGTAGCGGTTTCAATCAGCCCCAGCATTTT.

V gene TRBV29-1 combines with J gene TRBJ2-3; 10 bases agree with TRBD2. CDR1 and CDR2 (germline): SQVTM, ANQGSEA. CDR3 length: 14 amino acids. The junction had 3 bases not matched to a gene; V was cut back by 3 bases and J by 3 bases. This chain's CDR3 is CSVDEREGTDTQYF. The CDR3, as DNA: TGCAGCGTTGATGAGCGGGAGGGTACAGATACGCAGTATTTT.

The chain is built from TRBV24-1 and TRBJ2-1; tentative D call: TRBD2 (6 bases). Germline V gives CDR1 KGHDR, CDR2 SFDVKD. CDR3 size: 14 residues. Trimming took off 6 bases at V and 8 bases at J, with 16 bases between the two ends. The CDR3 sequence is CATSPPGLSYEQFF. CDR3 nucleotides: TGTGCCACCAGTCCCCCGGGACTTTCATATGAGCAGTTCTTC.

V usage is TRBV12-3 or TRBV12-4 and J usage is TRBJ2-3; a possible D gene is TRBD2 (6 bases). Between the trimmed V and J ends, which lost 5 bases and 8 bases, there was a span of 11 bases. This CDR3 contains 12 residues. The CDR3 loop is CASSQVGGTQYF. The DNA for the CDR3 is TGTGCCAGCAGTCAAGTGGGGGGTACGCAGTATTTT.

The genes are TRBV27 and TRBJ2-7; TRBD2 might be the D (5 bases). The CDR3 consists of 14 residues. From germline, CDR1 is MNHEY and CDR2 SMNVEV (reference sequence). Trimming removed 2 bases at V and 3 bases at J, with 11 bases between. This chain's CDR3 is CASSLRENHYEQYF. CDR3 DNA sequence: TGTGCCAGCAGTTTAAGGGAGAACCACTACGAGCAGTACTTC.

For the CDR3, the DNA is TGTGCCAGCAGGGGTACAGGGAACTCACCCCTCCACTTT. Protein sequence: CASRGTGNSPLHF. The chain employs TRBV6-5 and TRBJ1-6, with TRBD1 as a possible D gene (6 bases). CDR3 length: 13 amino acids. Trimming took 6 bases from V and 10 from J, leaving 13 bases between them. Germline V lookup: CDR1 MNHEY, CDR2 SVGAGI.

The chain joins TRBV28 to TRBJ1-1, with a weak D call TRBD1 (6 bases). Germline values: CDR1 MDHEN, CDR2 SYDVKM. V gave up 3 bases and J gave up 1 base, with 15 bases separating them. The length of the CDR3 is 16 residues. CDR3 DNA sequence: TGTGCCAGCAGTTTTTTGGGGGCAAACCGGAACACTGAAGCTTTCTTT. This encodes CASSFLGANRNTEAFF.

The rearrangement joins TRBV14 to TRBJ2-7, with a tentative D call TRBD1 (6 bases). The CDR3 is 14 amino acids. With 1 base removed from V and 4 bases from J, the gap between germline ends came to 11 bases. Germline assignment: CDR1 SGHDN and CDR2 FVKESK. CDR3 sequence (DNA): TGTGCCAGCAGCCAAGTTACAGGGTTGTACGAGCAGTACTTC. Protein sequence: CASSQVTGLYEQYF.

V and J are TRBV5-1 and TRBJ1-6; D is possibly TRBD1 (5 bases). The V and J ends lost 4 bases and 8 bases respectively, with 16 bases between them. Germline values: CDR1 SGHRS, CDR2 YFSETQ. The CDR3 consists of 15 residues. The CDR3 DNA follows: TGCGCCAGCAGCGGTACCGGGACTGGAGATTCACCCCTCCACTTT. It translates to CASSGTGTGDSPLHF.

This chain uses TRBV28 with TRBJ2-7, with a weak D call TRBD2 (5 bases). The germline V and J ends were trimmed by 7 bases and 0 bases, with 13 bases remaining between them. This CDR3 has 14 amino acids. Per the germline V gene, CDR1 is MDHEN and CDR2 is SYDVKM. In DNA, the CDR3 is TGTGCCAGCACCCAAGAGGGCGGCTCCTACGAGCAGTACTTC. Residues: CASTQEGGSYEQYF.

V gene TRBV29-1 combines with J gene TRBJ2-7; D unclear. This CDR3 is built from 12 residues. V gave up 4 bases and J gave up 0 bases, with 7 bases separating them. Germline V gene lookup returns CDR1 SQVTM and CDR2 ANQGSEA. CDR3 DNA: TGCAGCGTTGTACTCACCTCCTACGAGCAGTACTTC. Translation: CSVVLTSYEQYF.

The gene calls are TRBV10-1 and TRBJ2-1; TRBD2 matches 10 bases. This CDR3 has 17 amino acids. CDR1 and CDR2 from the germline V gene are WNHNN and SYGVQD (reference sequence). V was clipped by 9 bases and J by 2 bases; unmatched bases: 13. The CDR3 protein is CARPGLAKHVTYNEQFF. CDR3 bases: TGCGCCAGGCCGGGACTAGCGAAACATGTTACCTACAATGAGCAGTTCTTC.

This chain uses TRBV19 with TRBJ1-2; 9 bases line up with TRBD1. The CDR3 sequence is 14 residues long. V lost 10 bases, J lost 4 bases, and 10 bases stayed unmatched. Germline assignment: CDR1 LNHDA and CDR2 SQIVND (reference sequence). This CDR3 is CATNPGQGPYGYTF. In DNA, the CDR3 is TGTGCCACTAACCCGGGACAGGGTCCCTATGGCTACACCTTC.

The chain carries TRBV19 and TRBJ1-5; D may be TRBD1 (6 bases). With 3 bases removed from V and 2 bases from J, the gap between germline ends came to 17 bases. Germline V gene lookup returns CDR1 LNHDA and CDR2 SQIVND (reference sequence). This CDR3 has 17 amino acids. In DNA, the CDR3 is TGTGCCAGTAGTATGGTGCAGGGGTTGAGGGGCAATCAGCCCCAGCATTTT. Translated, it gives CASSMVQGLRGNQPQHF.

In its sample, this clone was seen a few times. The V call is TRBV3-1 (or the pseudogene TRBV3-2), the J call TRBJ1-5, with D possibly being TRBD1 (5 bases). Germline assignment: CDR1 LGHDT and CDR2 YNNKEL (reference sequence). The CDR3 runs 15 residues. Trimming shortened V by 5 bases and J by 4 bases, and 15 bases separated the two germline ends. This CDR3 is CASSTRGGGNQPQHF. The CDR3 region has the DNA TGTGCCAGCAGCACCCGGGGCGGAGGGAATCAGCCCCAGCATTTT.

This rearrangement joins TRBV5-1 to TRBJ1-4; possible D gene TRBD1, 5 bases. The V gene lost 3 bases and the J gene lost 8 bases, with 14 bases spanning the gap. CDR3 length: 14 residues. Germline V gene data show CDR1 as SGHRS and CDR2 as YFSETQ. In nucleotides, the CDR3 is TGCGCCAGCAGCTACAGGAGTAGTGACGAAAAACTGTTTTTT. Translating gives CASSYRSSDEKLFF. The entire variable domain, with the rest obtained from reference TRBV5-1 and TRBJ1-4, is as follows: KAGVTQTPRYLIKTRGQQVTLSCSPISGHRSVSWYQQTPGQGLQFLFEYFSETQRNKGNFPGRFSGRQFSNSRSEMNVSTLELGDSALYLCASSYRSSDEKLFFGSGTQLSVL.

This chain uses TRBV6-1 with TRBJ2-3, with TRBD1 matching over 7 bases. Germline V gives CDR1 MNHNS, CDR2 SASEGT. Trimming took 2 bases from V and 0 from J; bases not matched to a gene: 8. CDR3 length equals 17 residues. In DNA form, the CDR3 reads TGTGCCAGCAGTGAAAGAGGGGGACAGACCAGCACAGATACGCAGTATTTT. Translating gives CASSERGGQTSTDTQYF.

The chain couples TRBV10-2 to TRBJ2-1; TRBD2 aligns across 7 bases. With 6 bases clipped from V and 0 bases from J, the junction kept 5 bases outside the gene matches. CDR1 is WSHSY, CDR2 SAAADI, per germline. This CDR3 has 15 residues. The CDR3 nucleotides read TGCGCCAGCAGCCTAGCGGCTAGCTCCTACAATGAGCAGTTCTTC. This encodes CASSLAASSYNEQFF.

This clone has just one count. J is TRBJ1-1 and V is TRBV2; TRBD1 matches at 8 bases. The CDR3 runs 14 residues. V shed 6 bases and J 4 bases; nucleotides not matched to a gene: 7. In germline, CDR1 is SNHLY, CDR2 FYNNEI. DNA for the CDR3: TGTGCCAGCAGGGAGGACAGGGTCCGCACTGAAGCTTTCTTT. Translation: CASREDRVRTEAFF.